Here is one T cell receptor (beta chain) with its context. This specimen belongs to a study of blood T cells in healthy people across ages. With a J-beta primer mix and a sample-barcoded 5' primer, a second PCR ran 7 to 11 cycles. TCRdb re-called the 5' RACE reads through MiXCR, storing one row per CDR3 protein. The sample lists about 670,000 distinct CDR3 sequences, around 50% occurring once. V shed 5 bases and J shed 0 bases, with 13 bases lying between them. The germline V gene has CDR1 SGHTA and CDR2 FQGNSA. This CDR3 contains 15 residues. The sequencing sample was made of blood. This clonotype was sampled from an elderly woman in good health. The chain combines TRBV7-2 with TRBJ1-1, with unresolved D. DNA of the CDR3: TGTGCCAGCAGCCCTCGGACCGTCATGAACACTGAAGCTTTCTTT. This codes for CASSPRTVMNTEAFF.